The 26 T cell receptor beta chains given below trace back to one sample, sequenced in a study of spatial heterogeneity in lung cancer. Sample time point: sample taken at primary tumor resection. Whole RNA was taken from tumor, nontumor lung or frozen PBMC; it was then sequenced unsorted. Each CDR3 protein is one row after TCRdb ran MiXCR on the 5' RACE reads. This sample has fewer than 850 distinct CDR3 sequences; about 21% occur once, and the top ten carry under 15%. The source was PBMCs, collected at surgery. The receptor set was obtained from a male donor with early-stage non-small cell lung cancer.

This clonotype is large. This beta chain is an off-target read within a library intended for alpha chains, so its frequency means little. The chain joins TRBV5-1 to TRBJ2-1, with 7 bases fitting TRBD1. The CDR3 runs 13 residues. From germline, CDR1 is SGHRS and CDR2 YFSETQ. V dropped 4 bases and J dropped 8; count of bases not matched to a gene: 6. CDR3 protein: CASSLGQRDEQFF. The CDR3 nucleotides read TGCGCCAGCAGCCTGGGACAGAGGGATGAGCAGTTCTTC. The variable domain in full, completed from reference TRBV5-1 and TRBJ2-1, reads KAGVTQTPRYLIKTRGQQVTLSCSPISGHRSVSWYQQTPGQGLQFLFEYFSETQRNKGNFPGRFSGRQFSNSRSEMNVSTLELGDSALYLCASSLGQRDEQFFGPGTRLTVL.

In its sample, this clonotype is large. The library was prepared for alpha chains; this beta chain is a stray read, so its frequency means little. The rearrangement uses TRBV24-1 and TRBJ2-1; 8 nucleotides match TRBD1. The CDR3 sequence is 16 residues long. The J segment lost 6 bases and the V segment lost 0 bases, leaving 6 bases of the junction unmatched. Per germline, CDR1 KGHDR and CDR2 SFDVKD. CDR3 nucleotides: TGTGCCACCAGTGATTTGCGGTACGACAGGGGCAATGAGCAGTTCTTC. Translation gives CATSDLRYDRGNEQFF.

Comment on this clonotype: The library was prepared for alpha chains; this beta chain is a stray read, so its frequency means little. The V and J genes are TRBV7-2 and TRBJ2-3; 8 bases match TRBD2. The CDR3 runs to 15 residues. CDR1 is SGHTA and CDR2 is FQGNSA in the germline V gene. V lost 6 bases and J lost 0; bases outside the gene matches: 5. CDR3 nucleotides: TGTGCCAGCAGTCAACTAGCGGTTAGCACAGATACGCAGTATTTT. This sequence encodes CASSQLAVSTDTQYF.

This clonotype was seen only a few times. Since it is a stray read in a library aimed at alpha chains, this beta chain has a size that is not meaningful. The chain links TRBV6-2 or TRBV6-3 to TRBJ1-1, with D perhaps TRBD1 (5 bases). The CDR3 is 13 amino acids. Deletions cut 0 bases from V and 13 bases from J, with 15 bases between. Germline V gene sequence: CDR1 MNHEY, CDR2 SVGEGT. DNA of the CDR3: TGTGCCAGCAGTTACTCCTCCGGGGCAGTCGGTTTCTTT. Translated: CASSYSSGAVGFF.

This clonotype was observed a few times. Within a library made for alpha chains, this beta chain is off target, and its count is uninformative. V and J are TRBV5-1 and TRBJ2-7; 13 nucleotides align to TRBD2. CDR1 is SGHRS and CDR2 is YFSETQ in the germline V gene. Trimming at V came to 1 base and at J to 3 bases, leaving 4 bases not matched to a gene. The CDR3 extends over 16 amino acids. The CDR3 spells CASSLMTSGGNYEQYF. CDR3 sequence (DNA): TGCGCCAGCAGCTTGATGACTAGCGGGGGGAACTACGAGCAGTACTTC.

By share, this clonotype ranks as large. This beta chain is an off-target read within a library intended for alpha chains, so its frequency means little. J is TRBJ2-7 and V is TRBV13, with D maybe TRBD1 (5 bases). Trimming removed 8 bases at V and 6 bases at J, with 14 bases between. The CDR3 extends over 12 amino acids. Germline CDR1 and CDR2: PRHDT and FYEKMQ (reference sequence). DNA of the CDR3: TGTGCCAGCGGCCAGGGATCTCGCGAGCAGTACTTC. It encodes CASGQGSREQYF.

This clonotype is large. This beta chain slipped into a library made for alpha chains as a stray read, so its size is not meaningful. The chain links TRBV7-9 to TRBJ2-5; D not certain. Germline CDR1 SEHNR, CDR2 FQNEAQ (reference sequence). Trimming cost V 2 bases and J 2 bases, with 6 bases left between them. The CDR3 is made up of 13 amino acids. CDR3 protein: CASSLREQETQYF. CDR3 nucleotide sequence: TGTGCCAGCAGCTTAAGAGAACAAGAGACCCAGTACTTC.

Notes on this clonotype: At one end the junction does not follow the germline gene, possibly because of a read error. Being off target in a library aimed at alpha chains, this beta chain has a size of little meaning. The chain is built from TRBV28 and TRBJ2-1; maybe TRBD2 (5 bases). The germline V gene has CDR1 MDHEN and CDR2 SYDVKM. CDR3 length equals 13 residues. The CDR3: CASSFDEASRLDF. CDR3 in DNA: TGTGCCAGCAGTTTTGACGAGGCTAGCCGCCTAGACTTC.

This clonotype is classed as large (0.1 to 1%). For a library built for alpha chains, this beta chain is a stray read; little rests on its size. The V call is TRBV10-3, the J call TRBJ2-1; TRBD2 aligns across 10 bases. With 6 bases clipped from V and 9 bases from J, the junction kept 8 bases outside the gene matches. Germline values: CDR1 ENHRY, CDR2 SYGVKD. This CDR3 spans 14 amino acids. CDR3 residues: CAIRISGGAGEQFF. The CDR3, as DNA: TGTGCCATCAGGATAAGCGGGGGGGCAGGTGAGCAGTTCTTC.

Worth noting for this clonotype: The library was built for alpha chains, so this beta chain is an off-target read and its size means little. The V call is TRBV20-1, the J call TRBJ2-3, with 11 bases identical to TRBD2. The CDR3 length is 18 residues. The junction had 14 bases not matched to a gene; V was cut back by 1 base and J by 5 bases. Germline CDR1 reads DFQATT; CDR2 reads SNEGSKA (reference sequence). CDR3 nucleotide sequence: TGCAGTGCTAGAGGAGAAGGCTTTAGCGGGGGGGCCCGAGATACGCAGTATTTT. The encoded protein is CSARGEGFSGGARDTQYF.

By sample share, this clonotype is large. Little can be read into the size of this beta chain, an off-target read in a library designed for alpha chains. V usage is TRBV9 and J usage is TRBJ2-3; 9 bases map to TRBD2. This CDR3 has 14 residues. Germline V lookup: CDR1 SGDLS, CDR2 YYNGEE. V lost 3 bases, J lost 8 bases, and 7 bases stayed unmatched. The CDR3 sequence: CASSAEPGLATQYF. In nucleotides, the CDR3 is TGTGCCAGCAGCGCCGAACCGGGACTAGCTACGCAGTATTTT.

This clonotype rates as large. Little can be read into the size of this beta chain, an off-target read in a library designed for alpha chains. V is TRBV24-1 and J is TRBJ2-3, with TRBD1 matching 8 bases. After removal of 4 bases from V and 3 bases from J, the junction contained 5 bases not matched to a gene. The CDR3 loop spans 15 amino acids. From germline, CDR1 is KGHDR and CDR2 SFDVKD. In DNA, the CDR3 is TGTGCCACCAGTGAACGATGGACAGGGACAGATACGCAGTATTTT. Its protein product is CATSERWTGTDTQYF.

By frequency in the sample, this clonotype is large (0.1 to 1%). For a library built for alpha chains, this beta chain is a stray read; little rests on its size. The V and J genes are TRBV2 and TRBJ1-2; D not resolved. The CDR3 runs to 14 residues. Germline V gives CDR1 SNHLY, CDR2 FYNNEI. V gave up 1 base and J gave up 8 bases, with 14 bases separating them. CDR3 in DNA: TGTGCCAGCAGTGAAGGCTATCTTACGATGGGCTACACCTTC. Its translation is CASSEGYLTMGYTF.

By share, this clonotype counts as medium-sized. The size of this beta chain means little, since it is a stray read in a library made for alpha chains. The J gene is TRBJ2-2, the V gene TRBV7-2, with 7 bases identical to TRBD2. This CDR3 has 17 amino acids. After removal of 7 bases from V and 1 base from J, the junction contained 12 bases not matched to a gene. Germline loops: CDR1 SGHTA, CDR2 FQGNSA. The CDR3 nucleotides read TGTGCCAGCACCCCCCCCCGCGGGGGAGGGAACACCGGGGAGCTGTTTTTT. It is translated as CASTPPRGGGNTGELFF.

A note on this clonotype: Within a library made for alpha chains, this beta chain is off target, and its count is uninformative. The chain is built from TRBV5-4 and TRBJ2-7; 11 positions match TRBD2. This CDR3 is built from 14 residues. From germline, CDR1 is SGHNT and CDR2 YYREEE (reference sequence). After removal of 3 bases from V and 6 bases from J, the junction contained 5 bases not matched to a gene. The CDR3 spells CASSSIGLAGEQYF. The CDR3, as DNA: TGTGCCAGCAGCTCCATCGGACTAGCGGGCGAGCAGTACTTC.

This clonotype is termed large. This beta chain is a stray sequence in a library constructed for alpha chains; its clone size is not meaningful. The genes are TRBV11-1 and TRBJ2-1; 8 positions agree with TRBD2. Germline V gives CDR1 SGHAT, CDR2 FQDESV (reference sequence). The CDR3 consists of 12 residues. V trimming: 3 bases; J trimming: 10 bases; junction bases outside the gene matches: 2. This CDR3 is CASSFSGVEQFF. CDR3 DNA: TGTGCCAGCAGCTTTAGCGGGGTCGAGCAGTTCTTC. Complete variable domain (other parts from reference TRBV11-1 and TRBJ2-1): EAEVAQSPRYKITEKSQAVAFWCDPISGHATLYWYRQILGQGPELLVQFQDESVVDDSQLPKDRFSAERLKGVDSTLKIQPAELGDSAMYLCASSFSGVEQFFGPGTRLTVL.

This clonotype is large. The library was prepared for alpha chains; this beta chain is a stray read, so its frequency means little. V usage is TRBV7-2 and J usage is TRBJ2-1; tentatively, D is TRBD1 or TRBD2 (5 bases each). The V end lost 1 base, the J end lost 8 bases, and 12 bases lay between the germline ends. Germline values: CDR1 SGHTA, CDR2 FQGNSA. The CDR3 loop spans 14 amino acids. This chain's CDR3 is CASSLDSSRDEQFF. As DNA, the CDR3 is TGTGCCAGCAGCTTAGATTCTAGCAGGGATGAGCAGTTCTTC. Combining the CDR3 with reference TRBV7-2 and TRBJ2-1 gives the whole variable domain GAGVSQSPSNKVTEKGKDVELRCDPISGHTALYWYRQSLGQGLEFLIYFQGNSAPDKSGLPSDRFSAERTGGSVSTLTIQRTQQEDSAVYLCASSLDSSRDEQFFGPGTRLTVL.

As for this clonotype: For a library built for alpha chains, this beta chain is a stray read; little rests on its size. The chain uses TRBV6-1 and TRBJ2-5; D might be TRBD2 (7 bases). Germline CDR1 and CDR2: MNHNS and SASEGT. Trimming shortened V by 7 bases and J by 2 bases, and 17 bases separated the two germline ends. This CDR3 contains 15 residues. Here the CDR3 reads CASTEWGGLQETQYF. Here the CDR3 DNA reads TGTGCCAGCACCGAATGGGGGGGGCTTCAAGAGACCCAGTACTTC.

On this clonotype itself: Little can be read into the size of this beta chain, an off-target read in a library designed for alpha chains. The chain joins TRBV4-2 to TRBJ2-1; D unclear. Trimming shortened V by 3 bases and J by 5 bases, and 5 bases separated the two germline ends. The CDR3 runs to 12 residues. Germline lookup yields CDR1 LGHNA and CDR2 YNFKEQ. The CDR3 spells CASSHQDNEQFF. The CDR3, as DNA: TGTGCCAGCAGCCACCAAGACAATGAGCAGTTCTTC.

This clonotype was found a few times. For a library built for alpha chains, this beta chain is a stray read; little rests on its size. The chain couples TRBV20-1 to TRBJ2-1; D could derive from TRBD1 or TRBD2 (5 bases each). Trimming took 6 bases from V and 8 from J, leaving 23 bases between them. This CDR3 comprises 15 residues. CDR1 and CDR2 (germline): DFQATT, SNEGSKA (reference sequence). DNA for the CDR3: TGCAGTGCGGATCAACGGGGACGGGCTATAGATGAGCAGTTCTTC. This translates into CSADQRGRAIDEQFF.

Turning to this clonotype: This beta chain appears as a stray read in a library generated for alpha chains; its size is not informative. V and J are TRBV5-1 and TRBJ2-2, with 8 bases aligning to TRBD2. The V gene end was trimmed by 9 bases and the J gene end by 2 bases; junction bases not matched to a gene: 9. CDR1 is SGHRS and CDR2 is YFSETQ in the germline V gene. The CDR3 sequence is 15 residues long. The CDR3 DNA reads TGCGCCACCCAAGCGGGGGCTGGAAACACCGGGGAGCTGTTTTTT. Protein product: CATQAGAGNTGELFF.

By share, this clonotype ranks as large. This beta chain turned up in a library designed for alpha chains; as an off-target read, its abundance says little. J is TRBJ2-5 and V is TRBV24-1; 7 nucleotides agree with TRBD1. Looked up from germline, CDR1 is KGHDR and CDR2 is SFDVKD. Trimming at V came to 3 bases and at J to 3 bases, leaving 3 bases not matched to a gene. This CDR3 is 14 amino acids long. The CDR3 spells CATSDPGTEETQYF. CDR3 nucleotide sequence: TGTGCCACCAGTGATCCCGGGACAGAAGAGACCCAGTACTTC.

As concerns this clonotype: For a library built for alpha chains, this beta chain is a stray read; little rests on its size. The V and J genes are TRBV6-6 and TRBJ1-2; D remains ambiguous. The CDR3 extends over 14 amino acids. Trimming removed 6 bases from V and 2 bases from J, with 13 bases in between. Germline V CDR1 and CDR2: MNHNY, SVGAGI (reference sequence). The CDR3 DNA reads TGTGCCAGCAGCCCTCTTCCGGAAAACTATGGCTACACCTTC. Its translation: CASSPLPENYGYTF.

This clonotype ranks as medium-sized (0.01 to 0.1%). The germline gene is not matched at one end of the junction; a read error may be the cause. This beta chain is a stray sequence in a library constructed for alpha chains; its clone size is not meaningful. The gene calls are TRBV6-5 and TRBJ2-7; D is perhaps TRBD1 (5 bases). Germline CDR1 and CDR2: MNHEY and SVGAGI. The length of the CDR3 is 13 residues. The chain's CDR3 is CVSSYSKGSEQYF. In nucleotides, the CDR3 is TGTGTCAGCAGTTACTCGAAGGGGTCCGAGCAGTACTTC.

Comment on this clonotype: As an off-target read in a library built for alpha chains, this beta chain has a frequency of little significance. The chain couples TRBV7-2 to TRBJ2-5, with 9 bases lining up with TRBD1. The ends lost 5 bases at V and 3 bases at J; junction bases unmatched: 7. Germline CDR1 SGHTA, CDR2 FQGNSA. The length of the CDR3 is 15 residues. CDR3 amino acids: CASSPVGTGKETQYF. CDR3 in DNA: TGTGCCAGCAGCCCTGTCGGGACAGGGAAAGAGACCCAGTACTTC.

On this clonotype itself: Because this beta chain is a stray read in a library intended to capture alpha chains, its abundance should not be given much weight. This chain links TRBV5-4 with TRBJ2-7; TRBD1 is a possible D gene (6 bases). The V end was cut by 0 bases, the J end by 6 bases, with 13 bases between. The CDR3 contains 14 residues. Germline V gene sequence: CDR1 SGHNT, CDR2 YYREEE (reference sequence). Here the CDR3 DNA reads TGTGCCAGCAGCTTGGACAGGGCGAATCCCGAGCAGTACTTC. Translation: CASSLDRANPEQYF.